The present entry profiles one TCR beta chain with its context. Measured with immunoSEQ multiplex PCR; TCRdb has only the in-frame clones, and not every one. The data contain fewer than 200,000 clones, 60% to 85% of them singletons. This entry belongs to a study of blood T cell repertoires in COVID-19. Study-level background: PBMCs, B-cell-depleted T cells, or T cells were the source of the cDNA or gDNA that made up the material.

Germline CDR1 MDHEN, CDR2 SYDVKM. The CDR3 has 15 amino acids. Trimming removed 6 bases at V and 4 bases at J, with 18 bases between. The TCR was taken from a man aged 60-69 years with acute or convalescent COVID-19. V usage is TRBV28 and J usage is TRBJ1-1; possible D gene TRBD1, 6 bases. The sequenced material came from peripheral blood. Here the CDR3 DNA reads TGTGCCAGCAGGGGGGCGGACTTGTACCTCACTGAAGCTTTCTTT. It is translated as CASRGADLYLTEAFF.